This passage covers 29 T cell receptor beta chains from one sample sequenced in a study of regulatory T cells in long-lasting Graves disease. Time point reported: newly diagnosed GD, antithyroid drugs for less than 3 months. Making the TCR library involved RNA that had been extracted from PBMCs. The TCR beta library used iRepertoire HTBI primers with Arm-PCR amplification of CDR3. TCRdb reanalysed the multiplex PCR reads using MiXCR and keeps one entry per CDR3 protein. The sample lists approximately 400,000 distinct CDR3 sequences; 12% were seen once. This sample also belongs to another study, concerning T cells in Graves' hyperthyroidism and ophthalmopathy.

Sequenced material: peripheral blood mononuclear cells (PBMCs), taken at new diagnosis, from a patient treated with antithyroid drugs. These TCRs come from a woman under 30 with Graves disease.

This clonotype came up many times. The chain employs TRBV9 and TRBJ2-2; no reliable D call. The V gene lost 2 bases and the J gene lost 8 bases, with 4 bases spanning the gap. The CDR3 extends over 11 amino acids. Per germline, CDR1 SGDLS and CDR2 YYNGEE. The CDR3 DNA follows: TGTGCCAGCAGCGTGAATGGGGAGCTGTTTTTT. This codes for CASSVNGELFF. Variable domain in full (rest from reference TRBV9 and TRBJ2-2): DSGVTQTPKHLITATGQRVTLRCSPRSGDLSVYWYQQSLDQGLQFLIQYYNGEERAKGNILERFSAQQFPDLHSELNLSSLELGDSALYFCASSVNGELFFGEGSRLTVL.

This clonotype was seen at least ten times. The chain carries TRBV2 and TRBJ2-2; D not resolved. The V end was cut by 6 bases, the J end by 6 bases, with 17 bases between. The length of the CDR3 is 15 residues. Germline V lookup: CDR1 SNHLY, CDR2 FYNNEI. CDR3 DNA sequence: TGTGCCAGCAGGGCCAGCCTAGTCGGATCCGGGGAGCTGTTTTTT. Translated: CASRASLVGSGELFF.

This clonotype showed up many times. This sequence joins TRBV19 and TRBJ1-5; no reliable D call. Trimming stripped 5 bases from V and 4 bases from J, with 18 bases between. Germline CDR1 and CDR2: LNHDA and SQIVND (reference sequence). The CDR3 contains 16 residues. As DNA, the CDR3 is TGTGCCAGTAGTTCTCAGGACGGAGGCCTTAATCAGCCCCAGCATTTT. Protein: CASSSQDGGLNQPQHF. Variable domain in full (rest from reference TRBV19 and TRBJ1-5): DGGITQSPKYLFRKEGQNVTLSCEQNLNHDAMYWYRQDPGQGLRLIYYSQIVNDFQKGDIAEGYSVSREKKESFPLTVTSAQKNPTAFYLCASSSQDGGLNQPQHFGDGTRLSIL.

The chain joins TRBV27 to TRBJ1-5, with TRBD1 as a possible D gene (5 bases). This CDR3 region has 15 residues. Trimming left V 6 bases short and J 3 bases short, with 15 bases between. Germline-derived CDR1 and CDR2 are MNHEY and SMNVEV (reference sequence). The CDR3 sequence: CASRGVGVYNQPQHF. The DNA for the CDR3 is TGTGCCAGCAGGGGGGTGGGGGTATACAATCAGCCCCAGCATTTT.

The V gene is TRBV10-2, the J gene TRBJ2-1, with 10 bases lining up with TRBD2. V dropped 10 bases and J dropped 4; count of bases not matched to a gene: 7. This CDR3 is built from 14 residues. Germline lookup yields CDR1 WSHSY and CDR2 SAAADI. DNA of the CDR3: TGCGCCACCTTTCTAGCGGGAGAATACAATGAGCAGTTCTTC. Its protein is CATFLAGEYNEQFF.

This clonotype was recorded only once. The chain employs TRBV18 and TRBJ2-7, with 7 nucleotides matching TRBD2. The germline gives CDR1 KGHSH, CDR2 LQKENI. Losses at the gene ends were 5 bases for V and 2 bases for J; bases not matched to a gene: 6. This CDR3 has 14 amino acids. Written as DNA, the CDR3 is TGTGCCAGCTCAGTGTCTAGCGGCCCCTACGAGCAGTACTTC. Translation gives CASSVSSGPYEQYF.

This clonotype appeared many times. The chain links TRBV7-8 to TRBJ1-5; D gene ambiguous. CDR3 length equals 16 residues. CDR1 is SGHVS and CDR2 is FQNEAQ in the germline V gene. V was clipped by 5 bases and J by 4 bases, with 18 bases between them. CDR3 DNA sequence: TGTGCCAGCAGCCCATTTCGTGCCCCGAGTAATCAGCCCCAGCATTTT. Amino acids: CASSPFRAPSNQPQHF.

V usage is TRBV7-9 and J usage is TRBJ2-1; TRBD1 is a possible D gene (6 bases). This CDR3 is built from 12 residues. Trimming cost V 4 bases and J 10 bases, with 11 bases left between them. Germline V gives CDR1 SEHNR, CDR2 FQNEAQ (reference sequence). CDR3 residues: CASSSTGYEQFF. The DNA of the CDR3 is TGTGCCAGCAGCTCCACAGGGTACGAGCAGTTCTTC.

This sequence joins TRBV10-2 and TRBJ2-7; TRBD2 matches 7 bases. This CDR3 region has 14 residues. V gave up 6 bases and J gave up 0 bases; unmatched junction bases: 5. Germline CDR1 reads WSHSY; CDR2 reads SAAADI. In nucleotides, the CDR3 is TGCGCCAGCAGGAGGACTAGTGGCTCCTACGAGCAGTACGTC. It translates to CASRRTSGSYEQYV.

This clonotype was detected many times. The chain couples TRBV28 to TRBJ2-7; possible D gene TRBD1, 6 bases. CDR1 is MDHEN and CDR2 is SYDVKM in the germline V gene. V was cut by 6 bases and J by 0 bases, with 24 bases left in between. The CDR3 contains 18 residues. Here the CDR3 DNA reads TGTGCCAGCAGCCCAACAGGGAGCGGCCTAGGCGGCTCCTACGAGCAGTACTTC. Translation: CASSPTGSGLGGSYEQYF.

This clonotype was recorded at least ten times. J is TRBJ2-5 and V is TRBV6-2 or TRBV6-3, with D possibly matching TRBD1 (5 bases). CDR1 MNHEY and CDR2 SVGEGT come from the germline V gene. CDR3 size: 13 residues. Trimming pared 7 bases from V and 5 bases from J, leaving 14 bases between. CDR3 loop: CASTQGFRETQYF. As DNA, the CDR3 is TGTGCCAGCACCCAGGGTTTTAGGGAGACCCAGTACTTC.

This clonotype was detected many times. The V and J genes are TRBV7-9 and TRBJ2-5; possibly TRBD2 for D (5 bases). Trimming pared 5 bases from V and 3 bases from J, leaving 22 bases between. The CDR3 length is 17 residues. In germline, CDR1 is SEHNR, CDR2 FQNEAQ (reference sequence). The CDR3 loop reads CASSPRTRFWAKETQYF. Here the CDR3 DNA reads TGTGCCAGCAGCCCTCGGACTCGATTCTGGGCAAAAGAGACCCAGTACTTC. Full variable domain (rest looked up from reference TRBV7-9 and TRBJ2-5): DTGVSQNPRHKITKRGQNVTFRCDPISEHNRLYWYRQTLGQGPEFLTYFQNEAQLEKSRLLSDRFSAERPKGSFSTLEIQRTEQGDSAMYLCASSPRTRFWAKETQYFGPGTRLLVL.

A word on this clonotype: Just one base apart from a much larger clone, this may be a read error. A read error is likely, as this CDR3 ends without the conserved phenylalanine or tryptophan. The rearrangement links TRBV9 to TRBJ1-1; 7 nucleotides agree with TRBD1. The CDR3 spans 16 residues. The V gene's germline CDR1 is SGDLS and CDR2 YYNGEE. V gave up 4 bases and J gave up 6 bases; unmatched junction bases: 15. DNA for the CDR3: TGTGCCAGCAGCCCCCTGGAAGGGGGCGTTGGCGCTGAAGCTTTCTCT. It yields the protein CASSPLEGGVGAEAFS.

The rearrangement joins TRBV20-1 to TRBJ1-2; 7 bases map to TRBD1. Per the germline V gene, CDR1 is DFQATT and CDR2 is SNEGSKA (reference sequence). The CDR3 is 14 amino acids. The ends lost 1 base at V and 2 bases at J; junction bases unmatched: 4. The CDR3 DNA reads as TGCAGTGCTAGAGCTCGGGACAGCAACTATGGCTACACCTTC. It yields the protein CSARARDSNYGYTF.

This rearrangement joins TRBV18 to TRBJ2-5; 7 bases line up with TRBD2. CDR1 and CDR2 from the germline V gene are KGHSH and LQKENI. The CDR3 length is 14 residues. The ends lost 3 bases at V and 3 bases at J; junction bases unmatched: 4. In nucleotides, the CDR3 is TGTGCCAGCTCACCTGGGACTACAAAAGAGACCCAGTACTTC. Protein product: CASSPGTTKETQYF.

The genes are TRBV7-2 and TRBJ2-2; either TRBD1 or TRBD2 may supply D (6 bases each). V dropped 3 bases and J dropped 3 bases, with 17 bases sitting between them. The CDR3 is 17 residues long. Germline CDR1 reads SGHTA; CDR2 reads FQGNSA. The CDR3 DNA is TGTGCCAGCAGCTTGAGGGGGGTGGAGGGGGACACCGGGGAGCTGTTTTTT. Its protein product is CASSLRGVEGDTGELFF.

This clonotype came up many times. The rearrangement uses TRBV12-3 or TRBV12-4 and TRBJ1-1; D call uncertain. This CDR3 contains 14 residues. The ends were cut back, 5 bases at V and 1 base at J, with 11 bases in the middle. CDR3 nucleotide sequence: TGTGCCAGCAGTCTAAGACACACGAACACTGAAGCTTTCTTT. It encodes CASSLRHTNTEAFF.

V is TRBV12-3 or TRBV12-4 and J is TRBJ2-1; D uncertain. The CDR3 covers 13 residues. Trimming shortened V by 5 bases and J by 5 bases, and 10 bases separated the two germline ends. CDR3 loop: CASSIEFNNEQFF. The CDR3 DNA sequence: TGTGCCAGCAGTATAGAGTTCAACAATGAGCAGTTCTTC.

Note on this clonotype: The junction does not match germline at one end; this may be a read error. J is TRBJ2-1 and V is TRBV20-1; 10 bases are a match to TRBD2. The CDR3 consists of 16 residues. The V gene's germline CDR1 is DFQATT and CDR2 SNEGSKA (reference sequence). CDR3 region: CSAFLSAGGSYNEQLF. CDR3 DNA: TGCAGTGCTTTCCTTTCAGCGGGAGGGTCGTACAATGAGCAGCTCTTC.

This clonotype was detected ten times or more. This chain joins TRBV6-9 and TRBJ1-1, with D perhaps matching TRBD1 (5 bases). The CDR3 length is 17 residues. Per germline, CDR1 MNHGY and CDR2 SVAAGI. The V gene lost 3 bases and the J gene lost 0 bases, with 17 bases spanning the gap. The DNA of the CDR3 is TGTGCCAGCAGTTACTCCTTTAAGAGGGGCTTGAACACTGAAGCTTTCTTT. Translating gives CASSYSFKRGLNTEAFF.

This clonotype was seen a handful of times. An end of the junction differs from the germline gene, which may be a read error. This rearrangement joins TRBV19 to TRBJ2-2, with D possibly TRBD2 on 5 matching bases. This CDR3 is built from 14 residues. Germline CDR1 LNHDA, CDR2 SQIVND (reference sequence). The CDR3 protein is CASSLEGPDGELFF. Written as DNA, the CDR3 is TGTGCCAGTAGTTTAGAGGGTCCTGACGGGGAGCTGTTTTTT.

The J gene is TRBJ2-1, the V gene TRBV28; TRBD2 aligns across 16 bases. V lost 8 bases to trimming and J lost 7 bases; unmatched junction nucleotides: 8. The germline V gene has CDR1 MDHEN and CDR2 SYDVKM. The CDR3 is made up of 16 amino acids. Here the CDR3 reads CASSRGLAGGLNEQFF. Written as DNA, the CDR3 is TGTGCCAGCTCAAGGGGACTAGCGGGAGGGCTTAATGAGCAGTTCTTC.

This clonotype was detected a few times. The V gene is TRBV5-1, the J gene TRBJ2-5; D unclear. This CDR3 is built from 14 residues. Germline lookup yields CDR1 SGHRS and CDR2 YFSETQ. Trimming took off 0 bases at V and 4 bases at J, with 10 bases between the two ends. CDR3 nucleotide sequence: TGCGCCAGCAGCTTGGTGTTGGGCGGAGAGACCCAGTACTTC. Residues: CASSLVLGGETQYF.

The CDR3 nucleotides read TGTGCCATCAGTGAGTCGCTTTACCCCCCTGGAAATGAGCAGTTCTTC. Translating gives CAISESLYPPGNEQFF. The chain joins TRBV10-3 to TRBJ2-1; D call uncertain. CDR1 ENHRY and CDR2 SYGVKD come from the germline V gene. CDR3 length: 16 residues. V was trimmed by 0 bases and J by 7 bases, leaving 16 bases between them.

Ten or more counts support this clonotype. The chain employs TRBV7-9 and TRBJ1-4; 7 bases are a match to TRBD1. The ends lost 7 bases at V and 6 bases at J; junction bases unmatched: 8. CDR1 and CDR2 from the germline V gene are SEHNR and FQNEAQ (reference sequence). The CDR3 is 14 residues long. CDR3 nucleotides: TGTGCCAGCACCGCCGGGACAGAGGATGAAAAACTGTTTTTT. Translated: CASTAGTEDEKLFF.

The gene calls are TRBV12-3 or TRBV12-4 and TRBJ2-1; 8 bases map to TRBD2. CDR3 length: 15 amino acids. Trimming took 3 bases from V and 4 from J; bases not matched to a gene: 5. CDR3 nucleotide sequence: TGTGCCAGCAGTTTCTTCCGGGGGGGGTACAATGAGCAGTTCTTC. This translates into CASSFFRGGYNEQFF.

There are a few counts of this clonotype. Germline is not matched at one junction end, which may reflect a read error. CDR3 DNA sequence: TGCGCCAGCGGCCACCAACAGGGAGCCTACGAGCAGTACTTC. Translated: CASGHQQGAYEQYF. The chain has TRBV4-3 and TRBJ2-7, with TRBD1 as a possible D gene (6 bases). CDR1 and CDR2 from the germline V gene are LGHNA and YSLEER. The CDR3 covers 14 residues.

This clonotype occurred many times. This chain links TRBV3-1 with TRBJ2-7; no clear D gene. Trimming removed 8 bases from V and 5 bases from J, with 16 bases in between. This CDR3 spans 13 amino acids. From germline, CDR1 is LGHDT and CDR2 YNNKEL (reference sequence). CDR3 DNA sequence: TGTGCCAGCGGGGTTTTCGGCCTCCACGAGCAGTACTTC. Translated: CASGVFGLHEQYF.

Note on this clonotype: This likely reflects a read error, since a far larger clone is one base away. The chain carries TRBV7-2 and TRBJ2-3; D is unresolved. Germline V CDR1 and CDR2: SGHTA, FQGNSA. The CDR3 has 11 amino acids. The V end was cut by 1 base, the J end by 10 bases, with 6 bases between. CDR3 sequence (DNA): TGTGCCAGCAGCTTAGGGGGTTCGCAGTATTTT. Protein product: CASSLGGSQYF. Full variable domain (rest looked up from reference TRBV7-2 and TRBJ2-3): GAGVSQSPSNKVTEKGKDVELRCDPISGHTALYWYRQSLGQGLEFLIYFQGNSAPDKSGLPSDRFSAERTGGSVSTLTIQRTQQEDSAVYLCASSLGGSQYFGPGTRLTVL.